Listed here are 20 T cell receptor beta chains from one sample, sequenced in a study of shared clonotypes between healthy human individuals. The assay was immunoSEQ multiplex PCR, and TCRdb's table has in-frame clones only and misses some. The profile covers about 600,000 clones, with 97% appearing a single time and 0.045% to 0.06% taken by the ten largest. Sequenced: naive CD4+ T cells sorted from blood. Subset described: CD45RA+ positively selected. These receptors were collected from a woman aged 25 to 39 in good health.

The CDR3 nucleotides read TGTGCCAGCAGCCTTAAGAATCAGCCCCAGCATTTT. This sequence encodes CASSLKNQPQHF. V and J are TRBV13 and TRBJ1-5; D gene unclear. V lost 5 bases and J lost 4, with 6 bases in between. From germline, CDR1 is PRHDT and CDR2 FYEKMQ (reference sequence). The CDR3 runs to 12 residues. The whole variable domain, remainder taken from reference TRBV13 and TRBJ1-5, is AAGVIQSPRHLIKEKRETATLKCYPIPRHDTVYWYQQGPGQDPQFLISFYEKMQSDKGSIPDRFSAQQFSDYHSELNMSSLELGDSALYFCASSLKNQPQHFGDGTRLSIL.

The count of this clone is one. This chain links TRBV2 with TRBJ1-3; TRBD1 is a possible D gene (6 bases). This CDR3 contains 15 residues. Between the trimmed V and J ends, which lost 2 bases and 7 bases, there was a span of 15 bases. CDR1 is SNHLY, CDR2 FYNNEI, per germline. As DNA, the CDR3 is TGTGCCAGCAGTGAACGTGCAGGGGAGAGGAACACCATATATTTT. It is translated as CASSERAGERNTIYF.

The chain recombines TRBV7-2 with TRBJ2-1; TRBD2 aligns across 9 bases. The J segment lost 7 bases and the V segment lost 6 bases, leaving 10 bases of the junction unmatched. The germline gives CDR1 SGHTA, CDR2 FQGNSA. The CDR3 is made up of 15 amino acids. CDR3: CASRRSAAGGNEQFF. For the CDR3, the DNA is TGTGCCAGCAGGAGGTCGGCAGCGGGGGGTAATGAGCAGTTCTTC.

As regards this clone: This sample also contains other DNA sequences that code for the same CDR3. The chain couples TRBV5-1 to TRBJ1-3; D remains ambiguous. Germline loops: CDR1 SGHRS, CDR2 YFSETQ. The V end lost 2 bases, the J end lost 0 bases, and 6 bases lay between the germline ends. The CDR3 is 14 amino acids. Written as DNA, the CDR3 is TGCGCCAGCAGCTTCTCCGGCTCTGGAAACACCATATATTTT. Encoded protein: CASSFSGSGNTIYF.

This clone appeared a single time. This chain uses TRBV28 with TRBJ2-7; no clear D gene. V lost 2 bases, J lost 3 bases, and 5 bases lay in between. Germline V gene lookup returns CDR1 MDHEN and CDR2 SYDVKM. This CDR3 is 12 amino acids long. The CDR3: CASSLQYYEQYF. CDR3 bases: TGTGCCAGCAGTTTACAATACTACGAGCAGTACTTC.

On this clone itself: Different DNA sequences within this sample yield the same CDR3. The rearrangement joins TRBV5-4 to TRBJ2-7, with TRBD2 as a possible D gene (7 bases). V lost 0 bases and J 5 bases, leaving 9 bases between the germline ends. The CDR3 has 13 amino acids. Per the germline V gene, CDR1 is SGHNT and CDR2 is YYREEE (reference sequence). The CDR3 DNA reads as TGTGCCAGCAGCTTGGCGGGGGGCGACGAGCAGTACTTC. Translated: CASSLAGGDEQYF.

The V and J genes are TRBV7-3 and TRBJ1-1; D gene ambiguous. The V end lost 8 bases, the J end lost 4 bases, and 14 bases lay between the germline ends. Germline loops: CDR1 SGHTA, CDR2 FQGTGA. The CDR3 extends over 13 amino acids. CDR3 in amino acids: CASGDGVITEAFF. The DNA for the CDR3 is TGTGCCAGCGGAGACGGGGTCATCACTGAAGCTTTCTTT.

The chain employs TRBV5-1 and TRBJ1-1, with 8 bases identical to TRBD1. Germline lookup yields CDR1 SGHRS and CDR2 YFSETQ. The CDR3 contains 16 residues. V shed 4 bases and J 0 bases; nucleotides not matched to a gene: 8. CDR3: CASSGGRGLMNTEAFF. CDR3 nucleotide sequence: TGCGCCAGCAGCGGAGGCAGGGGGCTTATGAACACTGAAGCTTTCTTT.

The chain's CDR3 is CASSLGLASNEQFF. The DNA for the CDR3 is TGTGCCAGCAGCCTAGGACTAGCGAGCAATGAGCAGTTCTTC. The V gene is TRBV7-9, the J gene TRBJ2-1; 9 bases are shared with TRBD2. The trim removed 5 bases at V and 6 bases at J, leaving 5 bases unmatched. The V gene's germline CDR1 is SEHNR and CDR2 FQNEAQ (reference sequence). This CDR3 is 14 amino acids long.

This chain connects TRBV4-2 to TRBJ2-3, with 12 bases fitting TRBD2. There are 18 residues in the CDR3. Per germline, CDR1 LGHNA and CDR2 YNFKEQ. Germline trimming cut 1 base from V and 1 base from J; bases unmatched to any gene: 6. CDR3 DNA sequence: TGTGCCAGCAGCCAAGCCGCTAGCGGGAGGGCCGGCACAGATACGCAGTATTTT. Encoded protein: CASSQAASGRAGTDTQYF.

The CDR3 DNA reads TGTGCCAGCAGCAAGGACAGGGGGCATAGCGAGCAGTACTTC. Translated: CASSKDRGHSEQYF. V is TRBV7-7 and J is TRBJ2-7, with 11 bases aligning to TRBD1. V trimming: 5 bases; J trimming: 6 bases; junction bases outside the gene matches: 6. Per germline, CDR1 SSHAT and CDR2 FNYEAQ (reference sequence). The length of the CDR3 is 14 residues.

The chain is built from TRBV28 and TRBJ2-7; D remains ambiguous. In germline, CDR1 is MDHEN, CDR2 SYDVKM. The CDR3 covers 15 residues. V dropped 5 bases and J dropped 2 bases, with 16 bases sitting between them. The CDR3 DNA reads as TGTGCCAGCAGTACAGTTTGGGTAGCCGCCTACGAGCAGTACTTC. This gives the protein CASSTVWVAAYEQYF.

This clone was counted once. This chain links TRBV2 with TRBJ2-7, with TRBD2 matching over 13 bases. CDR3 size: 14 residues. Germline CDR1 SNHLY, CDR2 FYNNEI. Germline trimming cut 6 bases from V and 5 bases from J; bases unmatched to any gene: 4. For the CDR3, the DNA is TGTGCCAGCAGCTGGACTAGCGGGAGTCACGAGCAGTACTTC. This sequence encodes CASSWTSGSHEQYF.

This chain connects TRBV25-1 to TRBJ2-5; the D gene is possibly TRBD1 (5 bases). The CDR3 covers 14 residues. The V end was cut by 0 bases, the J end by 11 bases, with 16 bases between. The V gene's germline CDR1 is MGHDK and CDR2 SYGVNS. Here the CDR3 reads CASSEYGRTDKQYF. CDR3 nucleotides: TGTGCCAGCAGTGAATATGGGCGGACGGACAAGCAGTACTTC.

This chain connects TRBV28 to TRBJ1-5; D call uncertain. Trimming shortened V by 5 bases and J by 11 bases, and 10 bases separated the two germline ends. The CDR3 is 11 amino acids. CDR1 is MDHEN, CDR2 SYDVKM, per germline. CDR3 DNA: TGTGCCAGCAGTCAGCTTAGTACCCAGCATTTT. It codes for CASSQLSTQHF.

As to this clone: Other nucleotide sequences in the sample specify the same CDR3. The V gene is TRBV28, the J gene TRBJ2-7, with D hard to call. The V gene's germline CDR1 is MDHEN and CDR2 SYDVKM. The CDR3 runs to 12 residues. Trimming took 2 bases from V and 3 from J, leaving 5 bases between them. In nucleotides, the CDR3 is TGTGCCAGCAGTTTAGGAAACTACGAGCAGTACTTC. This gives the protein CASSLGNYEQYF.

V and J are TRBV11-2 and TRBJ2-2; a possible D gene is TRBD1 (5 bases). This CDR3 region has 16 residues. Germline assignment: CDR1 SGHAT and CDR2 FQNNGV. V lost 1 base to trimming and J lost 3 bases, with 12 bases between them. As DNA, the CDR3 is TGTGCCAGCAGCTTAGCAGGGCAGGGCGACACCGGGGAGCTGTTTTTT. Protein sequence: CASSLAGQGDTGELFF. The entire variable domain, with the rest obtained from reference TRBV11-2 and TRBJ2-2, is as follows: EAGVAQSPRYKIIEKRQSVAFWCNPISGHATLYWYQQILGQGPKLLIQFQNNGVVDDSQLPKDRFSAERLKGVDSTLKIQPAKLEDSAVYLCASSLAGQGDTGELFFGEGSRLTVL.

This chain connects TRBV6-5 to TRBJ1-2; D is uncertain. Trimming left V 5 bases short and J 1 base short, with 5 bases between. CDR1 and CDR2 from the germline V gene are MNHEY and SVGAGI. The CDR3 extends over 12 amino acids. The CDR3 sequence: CASSPNNYGYTF. CDR3 bases: TGTGCCAGCAGTCCCAATAACTATGGCTACACCTTC.

The V gene is TRBV11-2, the J gene TRBJ2-5; D may be TRBD1 or TRBD2 (5 bases each). The closer fit of TRBJ2-7 to the DNA end suggests the J call may be wrong. The CDR3 has 14 residues. Germline V gene lookup returns CDR1 SGHAT and CDR2 FQNNGV. The CDR3 DNA sequence: TGTGCCAGCAGCTTAGACGGGACCGATAGCGAGCAGTACTTC. It yields the protein CASSLDGTDSEQYF.

This sequence joins TRBV28 and TRBJ2-1; the match to TRBD1 covers 10 bases. The ends lost 5 bases at V and 10 bases at J; junction bases unmatched: 11. The CDR3 spans 15 residues. Per germline, CDR1 MDHEN and CDR2 SYDVKM. The CDR3 DNA reads as TGTGCCAGCAGTCTCGGGGGGACAGGGGCTGGGGAGCAGTTCTTC. Residues: CASSLGGTGAGEQFF.